What follows are 8 T cell receptor beta chains derived from one specimen sequenced in a study of blood T cell repertoires in COVID-19 (dated by TCRdb to the early 2020s). The protocol used for the library was the immunoSEQ multiplex PCR assay. Drawn from immuneACCESS, this table holds only the in-frame rearrangements with V and J called that TCRdb kept. Clones are partly lost; checked studies trace under half to an unresolved V gene and leave the rest unexplained. This sample holds about 210,000 clones; around 86% were observed only once. 8.9% of the sample goes to the ten largest clones. The sequenced sample consisted of PBMCs or T cells enriched from blood (not recorded which). The receptors stem from a woman between 50 and 59 years old with acute COVID-19.

The chain has TRBV12-2 and TRBJ2-1; the table calls TRBD1, which could not be checked here. TRBV12-2 is a recognized pseudogene. CDR3 length: 19 residues. The CDR3 DNA sequence: TGTGCAAGTCGCCACCCCGGGACAGGGGAGCCCTGCTCCTACAATGAGCAGTTCTTC. Translated: CASRHPGTGEPCSYNEQFF.

About this clone: One end of the junction is discordant with germline, which a read error may explain. Here the CDR3 DNA reads TGTGCCGGCAGTTTATCCTCAGGGCTGGGGGGTGGCTACACCTTC. Its protein product is CAGSLSSGLGGGYTF. The chain combines TRBV27 with TRBJ1-2; tentative D call: TRBD1 (5 bases). The CDR3 covers 15 residues. Germline V lookup: CDR1 MNHEY, CDR2 SMNVEV (reference sequence).

The chain carries TRBV2 and TRBJ2-4; 9 nucleotides line up with TRBD2. This CDR3 is 15 amino acids long. CDR1 SNHLY and CDR2 FYNNEI come from the germline V gene. The V gene end was trimmed by 6 bases and the J gene end by 4 bases; junction bases not matched to a gene: 7. CDR3 sequence: CASRKTSGGKNIQYF. CDR3 bases: TGTGCCAGCAGAAAGACTAGCGGAGGAAAAAACATTCAGTACTTC.

This chain links TRBV5-1 with TRBJ2-2, with D possibly matching TRBD1 (5 bases). V was clipped by 0 bases and J by 8 bases, with 20 bases between them. The germline V gene has CDR1 SGHRS and CDR2 YFSETQ. The CDR3 consists of 17 residues. The CDR3: CASSLGGAGEASGELFF. In nucleotides, the CDR3 is TGCGCCAGCAGCTTGGGGGGCGCAGGAGAAGCTTCAGGGGAGCTGTTTTTT.

V is TRBV28 and J is TRBJ2-5, with TRBD2 matching over 9 bases. V lost 3 bases to trimming and J lost 1 base; unmatched junction nucleotides: 6. Germline loops: CDR1 MDHEN, CDR2 SYDVKM. This CDR3 has 16 amino acids. The CDR3 loop reads CASSFMAGGPQETQYF. CDR3 in DNA: TGTGCCAGCAGTTTTATGGCGGGAGGGCCCCAAGAGACCCAGTACTTC.

CDR3 loop: CASSLQRGNTEAFF. CDR3 bases: TGTGCCAGCAGCTTACAAAGGGGTAACACTGAAGCTTTCTTT. This rearrangement joins TRBV7-2 to TRBJ1-1; D is perhaps TRBD1 (5 bases). The CDR3 consists of 14 residues. Looked up from germline, CDR1 is SGHTA and CDR2 is FQGNSA. V was pared by 2 bases and J by 2 bases, with 9 bases between. Filled out from reference TRBV7-2 and TRBJ1-1, the complete variable domain reads GAGVSQSPSNKVTEKGKDVELRCDPISGHTALYWYRQSLGQGLEFLIYFQGNSAPDKSGLPSDRFSAERTGGSVSTLTIQRTQQEDSAVYLCASSLQRGNTEAFFGQGTRLTVV.

This chain connects TRBV5-1 to TRBJ2-5, with 7 bases aligning to TRBD1. V shed 5 bases and J 1 base; nucleotides not matched to a gene: 5. The length of the CDR3 is 14 residues. Per the germline V gene, CDR1 is SGHRS and CDR2 is YFSETQ. The CDR3 nucleotides are TGCGCCAGCAGACCGGGACAGAGCCAAGAGACCCAGTACTTC. Translated, it gives CASRPGQSQETQYF.

J is TRBJ2-7 and V is TRBV5-8, with D unresolved. The V gene lost 4 bases and the J gene lost 0 bases, with 14 bases spanning the gap. The CDR3 runs 15 residues. The germline V gene has CDR1 SGHTS and CDR2 YDEGEE. CDR3: CASSPAVRSSYEQYF. CDR3 nucleotide sequence: TGTGCCAGCAGCCCGGCGGTCCGCAGCTCCTACGAGCAGTACTTC.